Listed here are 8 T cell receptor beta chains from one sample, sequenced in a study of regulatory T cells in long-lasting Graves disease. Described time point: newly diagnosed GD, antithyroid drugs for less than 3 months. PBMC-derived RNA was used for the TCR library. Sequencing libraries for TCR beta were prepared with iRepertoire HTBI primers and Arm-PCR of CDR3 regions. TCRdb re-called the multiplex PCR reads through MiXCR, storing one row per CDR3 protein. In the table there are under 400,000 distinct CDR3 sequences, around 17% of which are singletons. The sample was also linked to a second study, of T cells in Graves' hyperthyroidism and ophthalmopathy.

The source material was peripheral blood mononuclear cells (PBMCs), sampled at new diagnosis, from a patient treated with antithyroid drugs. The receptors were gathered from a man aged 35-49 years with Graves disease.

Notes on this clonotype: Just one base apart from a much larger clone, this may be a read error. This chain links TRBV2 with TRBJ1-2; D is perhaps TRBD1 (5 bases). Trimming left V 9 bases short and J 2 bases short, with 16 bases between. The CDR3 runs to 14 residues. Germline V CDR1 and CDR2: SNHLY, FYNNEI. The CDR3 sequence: CASRPGQTNYGYTF. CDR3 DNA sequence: TGTGCCAGTAGACCGGGGCAGACCAACTATGGCTACACCTTC.

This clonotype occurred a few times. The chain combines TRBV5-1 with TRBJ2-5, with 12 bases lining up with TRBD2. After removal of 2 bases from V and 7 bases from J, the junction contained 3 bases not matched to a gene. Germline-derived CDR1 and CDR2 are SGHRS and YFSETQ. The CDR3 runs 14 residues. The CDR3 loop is CASSFGLAGLTQYF. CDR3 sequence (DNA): TGCGCCAGCAGCTTCGGACTAGCGGGGCTGACCCAGTACTTC.

CDR3 loop: CASTEGMADYGYTF. The CDR3 nucleotides are TGTGCCAGCACCGAAGGCATGGCTGACTATGGCTACACCTTC. The genes are TRBV5-4 and TRBJ1-2; no clear D gene. Deletions cut 6 bases from V and 3 bases from J, with 15 bases between. Looked up from germline, CDR1 is SGHNT and CDR2 is YYREEE (reference sequence). The CDR3 consists of 14 residues.

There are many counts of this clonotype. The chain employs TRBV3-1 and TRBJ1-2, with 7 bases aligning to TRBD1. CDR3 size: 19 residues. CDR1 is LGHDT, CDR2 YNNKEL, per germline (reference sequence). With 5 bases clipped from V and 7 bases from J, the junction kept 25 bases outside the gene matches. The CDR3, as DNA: TGTGCCAGCAGCTTCCTACCTGGACCCGCTCGGGACAGATCACTTGGCTACACCTTC. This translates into CASSFLPGPARDRSLGYTF.

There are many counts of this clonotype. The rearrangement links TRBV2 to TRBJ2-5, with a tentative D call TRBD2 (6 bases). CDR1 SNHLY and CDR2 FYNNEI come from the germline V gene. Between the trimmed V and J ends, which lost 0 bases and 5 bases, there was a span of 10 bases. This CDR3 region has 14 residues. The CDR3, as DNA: TGTGCCAGCAGTGAAGCGCTTCGGGAGGAGACCCAGTACTTC. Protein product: CASSEALREETQYF.

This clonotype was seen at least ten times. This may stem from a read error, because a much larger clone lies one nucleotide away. CDR3 sequence reads: CAWGQNTEAFF. DNA of the CDR3: TGTGCCTGGGGACAGAACACTGAAGCTTTCTTT. V is TRBV30 and J is TRBJ1-1, with TRBD1 as a possible D gene (5 bases). Trimming shortened V by 5 bases and J by 1 base, and 5 bases separated the two germline ends. The CDR3 contains 11 residues. Germline CDR1 is GTSNPN and CDR2 is SVGIG (reference sequence).

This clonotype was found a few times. CDR3 coding DNA: TGTGCCAGCAGTGAAGTATTTTGGGGAGGACAGCCCCAGCATTTT. This translates into CASSEVFWGGQPQHF. The chain employs TRBV2 and TRBJ1-5; D is undetermined. Trimming took 1 base from V and 7 from J, leaving 14 bases between them. CDR1 and CDR2 from the germline V gene are SNHLY and FYNNEI. The CDR3 contains 15 residues.

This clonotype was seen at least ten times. The CDR3 sequence is CASSLNGLYAEQYF. CDR3 DNA sequence: TGTGCCAGCAGCTTAAATGGACTCTACGCCGAGCAGTACTTC. The chain recombines TRBV11-2 with TRBJ2-7; weak D call: TRBD2 (5 bases). The V and J ends lost 2 bases and 6 bases respectively, with 14 bases between them. CDR1 and CDR2 (germline): SGHAT, FQNNGV. This CDR3 has 14 amino acids.